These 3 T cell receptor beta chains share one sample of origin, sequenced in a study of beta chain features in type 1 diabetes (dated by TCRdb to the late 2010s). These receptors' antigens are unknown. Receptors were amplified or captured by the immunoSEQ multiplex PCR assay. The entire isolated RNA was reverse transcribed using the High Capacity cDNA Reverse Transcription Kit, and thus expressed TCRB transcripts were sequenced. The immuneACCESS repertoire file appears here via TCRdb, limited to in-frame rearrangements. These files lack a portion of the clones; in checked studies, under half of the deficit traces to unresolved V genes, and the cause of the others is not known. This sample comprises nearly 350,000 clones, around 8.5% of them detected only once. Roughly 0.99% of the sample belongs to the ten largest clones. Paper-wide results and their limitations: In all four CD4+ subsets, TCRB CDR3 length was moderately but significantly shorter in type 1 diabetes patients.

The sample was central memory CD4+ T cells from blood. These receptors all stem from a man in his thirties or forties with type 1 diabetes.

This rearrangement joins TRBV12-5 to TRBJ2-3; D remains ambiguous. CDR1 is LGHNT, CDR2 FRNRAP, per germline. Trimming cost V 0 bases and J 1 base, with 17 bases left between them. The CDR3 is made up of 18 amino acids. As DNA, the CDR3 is TGTGCTAGTGGTTTGGTAGTCTCGGAACTTGACCGCACAGATACGCAGTATTTT. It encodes CASGLVVSELDRTDTQYF. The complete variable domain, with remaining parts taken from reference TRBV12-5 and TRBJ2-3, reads DARVTQTPRHKVTEMGQEVTMRCQPILGHNTVFWYRQTMMQGLELLAYFRNRAPLDDSGMPKDRFSAEMPDATLATLKIQPSEPRDSAVYFCASGLVVSELDRTDTQYFGPGTRLTVL.

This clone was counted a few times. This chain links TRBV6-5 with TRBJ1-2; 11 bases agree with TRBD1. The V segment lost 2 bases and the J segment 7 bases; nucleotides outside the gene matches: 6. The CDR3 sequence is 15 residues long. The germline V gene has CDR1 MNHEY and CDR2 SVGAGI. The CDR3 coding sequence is TGTGCCAGCAGTTACATTGGACAGGGGGCGCCTGGCTACACCTTC. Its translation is CASSYIGQGAPGYTF.

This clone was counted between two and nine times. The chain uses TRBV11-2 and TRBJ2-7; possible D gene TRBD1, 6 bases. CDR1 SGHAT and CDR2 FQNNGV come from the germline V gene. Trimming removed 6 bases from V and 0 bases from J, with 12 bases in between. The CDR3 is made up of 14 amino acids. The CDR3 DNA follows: TGTGCCAGCAGTTCCAGGGGCGGCTCCTACGAGCAGTACTTC. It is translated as CASSSRGGSYEQYF.